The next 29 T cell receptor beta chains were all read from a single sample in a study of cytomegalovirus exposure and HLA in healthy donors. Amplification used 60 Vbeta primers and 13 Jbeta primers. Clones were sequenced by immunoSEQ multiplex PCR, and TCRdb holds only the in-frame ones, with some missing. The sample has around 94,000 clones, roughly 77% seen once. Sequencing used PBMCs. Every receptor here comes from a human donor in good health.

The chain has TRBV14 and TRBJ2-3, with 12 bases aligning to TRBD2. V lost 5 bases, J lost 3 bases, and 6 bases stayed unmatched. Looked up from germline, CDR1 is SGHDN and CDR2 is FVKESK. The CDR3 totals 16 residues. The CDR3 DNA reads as TGTGCCAGCAGCACCTGGACTAGCGGGACAACAGATACGCAGTATTTT. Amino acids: CASSTWTSGTTDTQYF.

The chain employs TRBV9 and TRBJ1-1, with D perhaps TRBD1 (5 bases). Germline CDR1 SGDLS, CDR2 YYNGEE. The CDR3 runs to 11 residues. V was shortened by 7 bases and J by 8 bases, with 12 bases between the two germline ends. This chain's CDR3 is CASSGRGEAFF. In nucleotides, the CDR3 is TGTGCCAGCTCCGGACGGGGGGAAGCTTTCTTT.

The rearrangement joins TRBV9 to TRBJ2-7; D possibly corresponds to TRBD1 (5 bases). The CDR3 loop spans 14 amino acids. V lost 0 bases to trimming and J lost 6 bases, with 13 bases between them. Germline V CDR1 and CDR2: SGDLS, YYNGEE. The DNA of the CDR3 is TGTGCCAGCAGCGTAGATAGCAGGGTCTCCGAGCAGTACTTC. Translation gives CASSVDSRVSEQYF.

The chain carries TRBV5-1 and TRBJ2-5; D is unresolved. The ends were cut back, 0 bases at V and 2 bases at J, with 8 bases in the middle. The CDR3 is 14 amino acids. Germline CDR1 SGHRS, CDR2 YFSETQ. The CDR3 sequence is CASSLGGFQETQYF. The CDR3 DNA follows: TGCGCCAGCAGCTTGGGAGGTTTTCAAGAGACCCAGTACTTC.

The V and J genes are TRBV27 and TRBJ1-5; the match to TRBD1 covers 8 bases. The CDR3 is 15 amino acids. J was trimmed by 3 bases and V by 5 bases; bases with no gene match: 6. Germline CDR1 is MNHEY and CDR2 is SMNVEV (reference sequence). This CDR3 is CASSRDRLNNQPQHF. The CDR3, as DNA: TGTGCCAGCAGTAGGGACAGGCTAAACAATCAGCCCCAGCATTTT.

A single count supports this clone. CDR3 bases: TGTGCCAGTAGTTATATAAGAGGGGGGAACACTGAAGCTTTCTTT. Encoded protein: CASSYIRGGNTEAFF. The chain employs TRBV19 and TRBJ1-1; D possibly corresponds to TRBD1 (6 bases). The CDR3 extends over 15 amino acids. V lost 5 bases, J lost 1 base, and 14 bases lay in between. Germline V gives CDR1 LNHDA, CDR2 SQIVND (reference sequence).

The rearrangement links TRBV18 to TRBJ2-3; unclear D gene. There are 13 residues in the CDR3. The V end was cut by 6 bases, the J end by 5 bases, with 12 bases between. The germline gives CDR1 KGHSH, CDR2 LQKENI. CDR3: CASSPSVKDTQYF. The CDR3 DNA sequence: TGTGCCAGCTCGCCATCGGTTAAAGATACGCAGTATTTT. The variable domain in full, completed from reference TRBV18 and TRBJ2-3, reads NAGVMQNPRHLVRRRGQEARLRCSPMKGHSHVYWYRQLPEEGLKFMVYLQKENIIDESGMPKERFSAEFPKEGPSILRIQQVVRGDSAAYFCASSPSVKDTQYFGPGTRLTVL.

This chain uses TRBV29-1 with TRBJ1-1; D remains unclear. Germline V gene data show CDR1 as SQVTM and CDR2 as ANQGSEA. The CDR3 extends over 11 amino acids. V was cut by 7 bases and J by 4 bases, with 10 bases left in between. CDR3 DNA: TGCAGCGCCCAGGAAGGCACTGAAGCTTTCTTT. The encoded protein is CSAQEGTEAFF.

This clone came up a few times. The CDR3 sequence is CASSFSGEQYF. CDR3 nucleotides: TGTGCCAGCAGCTTTTCAGGGGAGCAGTACTTC. The genes are TRBV6-5 and TRBJ2-7; TRBD1 is a possible D gene (5 bases). The germline gives CDR1 MNHEY, CDR2 SVGAGI. V lost 6 bases and J 7 bases, leaving 10 bases between the germline ends. The CDR3 length is 11 residues.

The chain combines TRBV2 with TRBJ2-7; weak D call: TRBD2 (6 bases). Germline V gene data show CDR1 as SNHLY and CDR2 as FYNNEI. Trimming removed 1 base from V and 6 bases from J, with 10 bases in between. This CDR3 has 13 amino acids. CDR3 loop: CASSEVGGPEQYF. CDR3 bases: TGTGCCAGCAGTGAAGTCGGGGGACCCGAGCAGTACTTC. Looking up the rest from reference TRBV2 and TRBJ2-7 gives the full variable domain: EPEVTQTPSHQVTQMGQEVILRCVPISNHLYFYWYRQILGQKVEFLVSFYNNEISEKSEIFDDQFSVERPDGSNFTLKIRSTKLEDSAMYFCASSEVGGPEQYFGPGTRLTVT.

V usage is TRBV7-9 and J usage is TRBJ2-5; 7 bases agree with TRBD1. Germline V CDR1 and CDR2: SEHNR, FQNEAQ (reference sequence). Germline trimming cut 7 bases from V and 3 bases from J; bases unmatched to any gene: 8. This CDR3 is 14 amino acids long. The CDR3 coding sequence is TGTGCCAGCACCCCTGGGACAGTAGAAGAGACCCAGTACTTC. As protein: CASTPGTVEETQYF.

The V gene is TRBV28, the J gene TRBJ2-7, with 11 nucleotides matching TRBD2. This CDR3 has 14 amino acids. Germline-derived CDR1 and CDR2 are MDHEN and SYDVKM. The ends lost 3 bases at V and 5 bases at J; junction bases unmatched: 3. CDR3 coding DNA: TGTGCCAGCAGTTTCCTGACTAGCGGGAACGAGCAGTACTTC. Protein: CASSFLTSGNEQYF.

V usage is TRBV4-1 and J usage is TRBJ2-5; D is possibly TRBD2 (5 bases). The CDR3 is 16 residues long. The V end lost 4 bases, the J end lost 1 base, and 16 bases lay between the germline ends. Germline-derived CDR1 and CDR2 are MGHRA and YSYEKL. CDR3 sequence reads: CASSPLPGEAQETQYF. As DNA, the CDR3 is TGCGCCAGCAGCCCCCTTCCCGGGGAAGCCCAAGAGACCCAGTACTTC.

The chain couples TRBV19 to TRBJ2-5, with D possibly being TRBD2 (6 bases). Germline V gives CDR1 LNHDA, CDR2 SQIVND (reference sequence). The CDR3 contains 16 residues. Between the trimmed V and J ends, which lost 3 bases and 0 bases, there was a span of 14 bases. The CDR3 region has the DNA TGTGCCAGTAGTATTTTGGGGGGTATGAACCAAGAGACCCAGTACTTC. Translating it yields CASSILGGMNQETQYF.

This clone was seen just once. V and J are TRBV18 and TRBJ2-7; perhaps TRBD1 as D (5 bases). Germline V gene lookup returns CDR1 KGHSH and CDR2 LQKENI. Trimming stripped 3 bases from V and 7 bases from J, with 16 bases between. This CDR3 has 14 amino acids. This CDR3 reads CASSPIRTPNEQYF. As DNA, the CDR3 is TGTGCCAGCTCACCTATCCGGACACCCAATGAGCAGTACTTC.

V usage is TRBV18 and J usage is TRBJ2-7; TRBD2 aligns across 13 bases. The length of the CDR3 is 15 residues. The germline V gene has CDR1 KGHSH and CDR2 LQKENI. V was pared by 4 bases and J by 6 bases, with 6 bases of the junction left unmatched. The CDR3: CASSQLAGGLGEQYF. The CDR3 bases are TGTGCCAGCTCACAACTAGCGGGAGGGCTGGGCGAGCAGTACTTC. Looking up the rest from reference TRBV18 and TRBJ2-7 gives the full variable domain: NAGVMQNPRHLVRRRGQEARLRCSPMKGHSHVYWYRQLPEEGLKFMVYLQKENIIDESGMPKERFSAEFPKEGPSILRIQQVVRGDSAAYFCASSQLAGGLGEQYFGPGTRLTVT.

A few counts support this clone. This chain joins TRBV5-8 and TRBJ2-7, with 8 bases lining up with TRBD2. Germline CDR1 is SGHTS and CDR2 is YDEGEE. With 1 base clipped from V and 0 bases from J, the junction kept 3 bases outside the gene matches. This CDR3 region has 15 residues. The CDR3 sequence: CASSLSTSVSYEQYF. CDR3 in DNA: TGTGCCAGCAGCTTGTCGACTAGCGTCTCCTACGAGCAGTACTTC.

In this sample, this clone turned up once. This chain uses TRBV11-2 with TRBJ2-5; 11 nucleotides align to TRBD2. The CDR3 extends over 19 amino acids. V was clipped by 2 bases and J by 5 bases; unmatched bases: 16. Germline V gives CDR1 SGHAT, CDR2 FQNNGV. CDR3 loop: CASSLWVTSGAGSQETQYF. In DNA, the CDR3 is TGTGCCAGCAGCTTATGGGTGACTAGCGGGGCGGGTTCCCAGGAGACCCAGTACTTC.

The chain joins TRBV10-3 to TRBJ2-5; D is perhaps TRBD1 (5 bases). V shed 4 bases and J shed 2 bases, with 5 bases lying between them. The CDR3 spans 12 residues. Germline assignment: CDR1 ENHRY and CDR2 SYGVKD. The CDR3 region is CAISGQQETQYF. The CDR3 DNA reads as TGTGCCATCAGTGGACAGCAAGAGACCCAGTACTTC.

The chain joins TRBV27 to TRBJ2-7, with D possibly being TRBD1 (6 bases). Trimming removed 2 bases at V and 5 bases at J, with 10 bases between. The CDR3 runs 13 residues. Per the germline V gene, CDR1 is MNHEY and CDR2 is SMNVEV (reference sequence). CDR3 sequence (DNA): TGTGCCAGCAGTTTAGGGACACCAAACGAGCAGTACTTC. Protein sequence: CASSLGTPNEQYF.

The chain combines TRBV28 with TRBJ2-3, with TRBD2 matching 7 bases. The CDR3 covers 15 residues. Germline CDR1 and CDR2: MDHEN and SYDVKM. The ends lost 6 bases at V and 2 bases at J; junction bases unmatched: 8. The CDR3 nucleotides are TGTGCCAGCAGCTCCCCCGCGGGAGCCACAGATACGCAGTATTTT. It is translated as CASSSPAGATDTQYF.

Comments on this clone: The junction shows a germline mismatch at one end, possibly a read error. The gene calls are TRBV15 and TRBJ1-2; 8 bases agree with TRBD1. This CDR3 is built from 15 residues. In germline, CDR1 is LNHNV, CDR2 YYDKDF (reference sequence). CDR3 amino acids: CATSRPGTGNHGYTF. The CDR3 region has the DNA TGTGCCACCAGCAGACCCGGGACAGGTAACCATGGCTACACCTTC.

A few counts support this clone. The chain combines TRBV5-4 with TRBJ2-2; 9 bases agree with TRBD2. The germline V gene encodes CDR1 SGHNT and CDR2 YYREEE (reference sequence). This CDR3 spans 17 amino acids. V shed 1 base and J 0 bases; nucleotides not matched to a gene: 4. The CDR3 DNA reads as TGTGCCAGCAGCTTGTTCCCTAGCGGGACGAACACCGGGGAGCTGTTTTTT. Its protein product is CASSLFPSGTNTGELFF.

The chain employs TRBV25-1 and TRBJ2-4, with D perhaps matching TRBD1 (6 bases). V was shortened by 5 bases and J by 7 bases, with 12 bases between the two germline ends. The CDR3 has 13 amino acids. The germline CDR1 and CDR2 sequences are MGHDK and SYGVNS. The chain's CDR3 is CASSPGDRNIQYF. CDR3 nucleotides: TGTGCCAGCAGTCCAGGGGATAGGAACATTCAGTACTTC.

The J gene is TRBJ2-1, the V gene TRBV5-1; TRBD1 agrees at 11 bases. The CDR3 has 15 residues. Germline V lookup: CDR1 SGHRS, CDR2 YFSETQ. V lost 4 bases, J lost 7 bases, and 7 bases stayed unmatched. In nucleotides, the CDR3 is TGCGCCAGCAGCATTCGGACAGGGGGCCAGAATGAGCAGTTCTTC. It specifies CASSIRTGGQNEQFF.

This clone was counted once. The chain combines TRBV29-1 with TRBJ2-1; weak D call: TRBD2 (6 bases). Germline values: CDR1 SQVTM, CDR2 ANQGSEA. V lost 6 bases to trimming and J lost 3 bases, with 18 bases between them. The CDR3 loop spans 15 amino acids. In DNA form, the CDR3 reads TGCAGCGTGAACGGGGTCGCGGGAAACTACAATGAGCAGTTCTTC. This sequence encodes CSVNGVAGNYNEQFF.

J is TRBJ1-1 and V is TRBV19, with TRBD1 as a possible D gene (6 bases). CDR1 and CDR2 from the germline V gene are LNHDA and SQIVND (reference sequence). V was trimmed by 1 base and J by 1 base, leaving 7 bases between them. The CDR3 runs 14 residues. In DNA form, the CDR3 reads TGTGCCAGTAGTATAGGGGACACGAACACTGAAGCTTTCTTT. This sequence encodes CASSIGDTNTEAFF.

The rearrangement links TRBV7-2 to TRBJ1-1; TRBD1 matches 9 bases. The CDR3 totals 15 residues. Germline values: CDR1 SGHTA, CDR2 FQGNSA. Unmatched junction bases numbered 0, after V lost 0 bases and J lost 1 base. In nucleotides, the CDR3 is TGTGCCAGCAGCTTAGCGGACAGGGGGAACACTGAAGCTTTCTTT. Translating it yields CASSLADRGNTEAFF.

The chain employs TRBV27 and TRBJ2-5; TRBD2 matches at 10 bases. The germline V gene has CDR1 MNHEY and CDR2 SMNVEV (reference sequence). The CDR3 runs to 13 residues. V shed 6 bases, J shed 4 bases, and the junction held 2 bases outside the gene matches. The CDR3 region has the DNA TGTGCCAGCAGGATAGCGGGGGGAGAGACCCAGTACTTC. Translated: CASRIAGGETQYF.